A single sample is the source of the 30 T cell receptor beta chains below, sequenced in a study of regulatory T cells in long-lasting Graves disease. Arm-PCR of CDR3 regions with iRepertoire HTBI primers generated TCR beta libraries. MiXCR was run by TCRdb on the multiplex PCR reads, yielding one entry per CDR3 protein. The data show fewer than 650,000 distinct CDR3 sequences, about 16% seen once. The sample's time point: newly diagnosed GD, antithyroid drugs for less than 3 months. Isolated PBMC RNA provided the starting material for the TCR library. Separately, the same data were catalogued under a study of T cells in Graves' hyperthyroidism and ophthalmopathy.

Sequencing was performed on peripheral blood mononuclear cells (PBMCs), taken at new diagnosis, from a patient treated with antithyroid drugs. All receptors come from a man between 18 and 35 years old with Graves disease.

V usage is TRBV20-1 and J usage is TRBJ1-4; D is unresolved. V gave up 6 bases and J gave up 4 bases, with 15 bases separating them. Germline CDR1 reads DFQATT; CDR2 reads SNEGSKA (reference sequence). CDR3 length equals 14 residues. The CDR3 here is CSASGPSVNEKLFF. The CDR3 DNA follows: TGCAGTGCCTCCGGTCCTTCCGTTAATGAAAAACTGTTTTTT.

This clonotype was detected many times. J is TRBJ1-1 and V is TRBV10-3, with TRBD1 matching 8 bases. The length of the CDR3 is 14 residues. The junction had 18 bases not matched to a gene; V was cut back by 9 bases and J by 12 bases. CDR1 and CDR2 from the germline V gene are ENHRY and SYGVKD. The CDR3 sequence is CAIRGQGNSIGPFF. As DNA, the CDR3 is TGTGCCATAAGAGGACAGGGAAACTCCATTGGGCCTTTCTTT.

Only a few counts were recorded for this clonotype. CDR3 coding DNA: TGTGCCACCAGTGTTGGGAATCAGCCCCAGCATTTT. This translates into CATSVGNQPQHF. J is TRBJ1-5 and V is TRBV24-1; D unresolved. The V end was cut by 5 bases, the J end by 4 bases, with 5 bases between. The CDR3 is 12 amino acids. The V gene's germline CDR1 is KGHDR and CDR2 SFDVKD.

This clonotype was seen many times. The chain's CDR3 is CASSFGYTEAFF. The CDR3 DNA reads TGTGCCAGCAGCTTCGGGTACACTGAAGCTTTCTTT. This chain joins TRBV7-3 and TRBJ1-1; D uncertain. Trimming removed 3 bases from V and 3 bases from J, with 5 bases in between. CDR1 is SGHTA, CDR2 FQGTGA, per germline. The CDR3 contains 12 residues.

Notes on this clonotype: A junction boundary mismatches the germline segment, possibly from a read error. The rearrangement links TRBV11-2 to TRBJ2-7; 7 nucleotides match TRBD2. The germline CDR1 and CDR2 sequences are SGHAT and FQNNGV. CDR3 length: 15 residues. DNA for the CDR3: TGCGCCAGCAGCCGGACTCTAGCGGCCGGTTACGAGCAGTACTTC. Translating it yields CASSRTLAAGYEQYF.

This clonotype occurred many times. V and J are TRBV6-5 and TRBJ2-5; TRBD2 matches 11 bases. CDR1 is MNHEY, CDR2 SVGAGI, per germline. The CDR3 has 17 residues. The V and J ends lost 0 bases and 5 bases, in that order; junction bases with no gene match: 8. CDR3 DNA sequence: TGTGCCAGCAGTTACTCGGCCACTAGCGGGAGTTCCGAGACCCAGTACTTC. Encoded protein: CASSYSATSGSSETQYF.

This clonotype was detected only a few times. This chain uses TRBV10-3 with TRBJ2-2, with TRBD1 as a possible D gene (8 bases). This CDR3 has 13 amino acids. Trimming cost V 11 bases and J 3 bases, with 13 bases left between them. Germline V gives CDR1 ENHRY, CDR2 SYGVKD. The CDR3 DNA sequence: TGTGCCGCCACAGGGGGGGACACCGGGGAGCTGTTTTTT. Its protein is CAATGGDTGELFF.

Comments on this clonotype: A read error may be the cause here, since a much bigger clone is one base away. The chain is built from TRBV6-4 and TRBJ2-1; D is perhaps TRBD2 (6 bases). This CDR3 has 16 amino acids. The germline V gene encodes CDR1 MRHNA and CDR2 SNTAGT. This CDR3 is CASSYRLGGTYDEQFF. In nucleotides, the CDR3 is TGTGCCAGCAGTTATCGATTGGGCGGGACCTACGATGAGCAGTTCTTC.

At least ten counts were recorded for this clonotype. This CDR3 reads CASSFSAADTQYF. The DNA for the CDR3 is TGTGCCAGCAGCTTTTCTGCAGCCGATACGCAGTATTTT. This chain joins TRBV11-1 and TRBJ2-3, with no clear D. In germline, CDR1 is SGHAT, CDR2 FQDESV (reference sequence). Trimming took off 3 bases at V and 6 bases at J, with 10 bases between the two ends. The CDR3 runs 13 residues.

Remarks on this clonotype: Possible read error: a much larger clone is one base away. The chain carries TRBV2 and TRBJ1-1; D call uncertain. The germline V gene has CDR1 SNHLY and CDR2 FYNNEI. The CDR3 covers 12 residues. CDR3 residues: CASSPTHTEALF. For the CDR3, the DNA is TGTGCCAGCAGCCCGACCCACACTGAAGCTCTCTTT.

This clonotype was detected ten times or more. V usage is TRBV3-1 and J usage is TRBJ1-1, with D possibly being TRBD1 (5 bases). CDR1 and CDR2 (germline): LGHDT, YNNKEL (reference sequence). V was cut by 2 bases and J by 9 bases, with 16 bases left in between. The CDR3 covers 14 residues. This CDR3 is CASSQPDTSVKAFF. CDR3 nucleotide sequence: TGTGCCAGCAGCCAACCGGACACCTCAGTAAAAGCTTTCTTT.

This clonotype was recorded at least ten times. The CDR3 loop reads CSARPPGLKLTSTDTQYF. In DNA, the CDR3 is TGCAGTGCTAGGCCGCCGGGACTAAAGCTTACAAGCACAGATACGCAGTATTTT. The V call is TRBV20-1, the J call TRBJ2-3; 7 nucleotides agree with TRBD2. The CDR3 sequence is 18 residues long. V gave up 3 bases and J gave up 0 bases; unmatched junction bases: 15. Looked up from germline, CDR1 is DFQATT and CDR2 is SNEGSKA (reference sequence).

The gene calls are TRBV13 and TRBJ1-4; 11 positions match TRBD1. Germline V gene data show CDR1 as PRHDT and CDR2 as FYEKMQ (reference sequence). CDR3 length: 16 amino acids. The V segment lost 4 bases and the J segment 7 bases; nucleotides outside the gene matches: 8. CDR3 nucleotide sequence: TGTGCCAGCAGCTACCGGACAGGGGGCGATGGTGAAAAACTGTTTTTT. Protein: CASSYRTGGDGEKLFF.

This clonotype came up a few times. The genes are TRBV9 and TRBJ2-7; D ambiguous. The CDR3 loop spans 16 amino acids. Germline lookup yields CDR1 SGDLS and CDR2 YYNGEE. V lost 0 bases, J lost 6 bases, and 19 bases lay in between. CDR3 in amino acids: CASSVGNSPPALEQYF. The CDR3 coding sequence is TGTGCCAGCAGCGTAGGAAACTCGCCGCCGGCTCTCGAGCAGTACTTC.

This clonotype was found a few times. The conserved final phenylalanine or tryptophan is absent from the CDR3, which likely points to a read error. This rearrangement joins TRBV11-2 to TRBJ2-1; 8 nucleotides agree with TRBD2. The assigned J gene may be wrong: the sequence end matches TRBJ2-5 better. Germline CDR1 reads SGHAT; CDR2 reads FQNNGV. The CDR3 spans 14 residues. CDR3 nucleotide sequence: TGCGCCAGCAGCCCGAGCGGGAGAGGGGAGACCCAGTACCTC. It translates to CASSPSGRGETQYL.

In the case of this clonotype: One base separates it from a far larger clone, so it is likely a read error. V is TRBV11-1 and J is TRBJ1-3; no firm D call. Germline V gene sequence: CDR1 SGHAT, CDR2 FQDESV (reference sequence). The V end was cut by 2 bases, the J end by 2 bases, with 25 bases between. This CDR3 is 20 amino acids long. The CDR3 nucleotides are TGTGCCAGCAGCTTAACCTCTGGACTGTCACGGGCCCCCCCTGGAAACACCATATATTTT. Its protein product is CASSLTSGLSRAPPGNTIYF.

The table lists this clonotype with many counts. The rearrangement links TRBV12-3 or TRBV12-4 to TRBJ2-4; 8 bases agree with TRBD2. The CDR3 extends over 14 amino acids. Trimming removed 1 base from V and 9 bases from J; junction bases left unmatched: 5. CDR3 sequence reads: CASSLGLALGIQYF. CDR3 nucleotides: TGTGCCAGCAGTTTAGGACTAGCGTTGGGCATTCAGTACTTC.

The chain recombines TRBV5-6 with TRBJ1-1; possible D gene TRBD1, 5 bases. Germline loops: CDR1 SGHDT, CDR2 YYEEEE. The length of the CDR3 is 14 residues. V was trimmed by 0 bases and J by 5 bases, leaving 11 bases between them. CDR3 amino acids: CASSLGAGETEAFF. The CDR3 nucleotides read TGTGCCAGCAGCTTGGGGGCGGGGGAAACTGAAGCTTTCTTT.

This clonotype came up many times. The chain joins TRBV11-1 to TRBJ2-3; D ambiguous. In germline, CDR1 is SGHAT, CDR2 FQDESV (reference sequence). V was cut by 3 bases and J by 5 bases, with 9 bases left in between. This CDR3 spans 13 amino acids. CDR3 sequence reads: CASSLLPLDTQYF. CDR3 bases: TGTGCCAGCAGCTTGTTACCTCTAGATACGCAGTATTTT.

This clonotype appeared many times. The J gene is TRBJ1-1, the V gene TRBV20-1; D perhaps matches TRBD1 (6 bases). Germline-derived CDR1 and CDR2 are DFQATT and SNEGSKA (reference sequence). CDR3 length: 14 amino acids. V was trimmed by 2 bases and J by 3 bases, leaving 13 bases between them. The CDR3: CSARRAGADTEAFF. CDR3 sequence (DNA): TGCAGTGCTAGACGGGCAGGGGCGGACACTGAAGCTTTCTTT.

At least ten counts were recorded for this clonotype. The chain employs TRBV5-5 and TRBJ2-1; D remains ambiguous. The CDR3 is made up of 15 amino acids. The V and J ends lost 3 bases and 5 bases respectively, with 15 bases between them. Germline lookup yields CDR1 SGHKS and CDR2 YYEKEE (reference sequence). The CDR3 is CASSYGRRPNNEQFF. DNA for the CDR3: TGTGCCAGCAGCTATGGACGGAGACCGAACAATGAGCAGTTCTTC. The whole variable domain, filled in from reference TRBV5-5 and TRBJ2-1, reads DAGVTQSPTHLIKTRGQQVTLRCSPISGHKSVSWYQQVLGQGPQFIFQYYEKEERGRGNFPDRFSARQFPNYSSELNVNALLLGDSALYLCASSYGRRPNNEQFFGPGTRLTVL.

This clonotype was seen a few times. The rearrangement joins TRBV30 to TRBJ2-7; 8 nucleotides match TRBD1. CDR1 and CDR2 (germline): GTSNPN, SVGIG (reference sequence). There are 14 residues in the CDR3. With V trimmed by 2 bases and J by 3 bases, 6 bases remained unmatched. The CDR3: CAWSRGTGGYEQYF. The CDR3 nucleotides read TGTGCCTGGAGTAGGGGGACAGGAGGCTACGAGCAGTACTTC.

This clonotype has more than one count but fewer than ten. V usage is TRBV6-2 or TRBV6-3 and J usage is TRBJ1-2, with TRBD1 identical over 9 bases. CDR1 MNHEY and CDR2 SVGEGT come from the germline V gene. The CDR3 covers 15 residues. V lost 7 bases and J lost 2; bases outside the gene matches: 8. CDR3 residues: CASIGTGQGNYGYTF. The CDR3 coding sequence is TGTGCCAGCATTGGGACGGGACAGGGAAACTATGGCTACACCTTC.

This clonotype was detected ten times or more. This chain links TRBV28 with TRBJ1-5; TRBD1 is a possible D gene (6 bases). V dropped 7 bases and J dropped 2 bases, with 12 bases sitting between them. This CDR3 spans 14 amino acids. Germline V gene lookup returns CDR1 MDHEN and CDR2 SYDVKM. CDR3 DNA: TGTGCCAGCAATTGGGGGCGCGGCAATCAGCCCCAGCATTTT. Translated: CASNWGRGNQPQHF.

Only a few counts were recorded for this clonotype. The rearrangement joins TRBV4-1 to TRBJ2-4; 9 bases fit TRBD2. The CDR3 extends over 16 amino acids. In germline, CDR1 is MGHRA, CDR2 YSYEKL. The ends lost 4 bases at V and 8 bases at J; junction bases unmatched: 12. The CDR3 nucleotides are TGCGCCAGCAGCCCGACTAGCGGATCCCAAGTGGACATTCAGTACTTC. This encodes CASSPTSGSQVDIQYF.

This clonotype was counted many times. V is TRBV3-1 and J is TRBJ2-7; TRBD2 matches at 10 bases. The CDR3 consists of 15 residues. The germline V gene has CDR1 LGHDT and CDR2 YNNKEL (reference sequence). The V gene end was trimmed by 4 bases and the J gene end by 2 bases; junction bases not matched to a gene: 5. DNA for the CDR3: TGTGCCAGCAGCCTATCAGCGGGAGGGCCCTACGAGCAGTACTTC. It is translated as CASSLSAGGPYEQYF.

This clonotype showed up many times. This chain links TRBV7-2 with TRBJ2-3; the D gene is possibly TRBD2 (5 bases). Germline lookup yields CDR1 SGHTA and CDR2 FQGNSA. Trimming shortened V by 5 bases and J by 2 bases, and 29 bases separated the two germline ends. The CDR3 consists of 20 residues. This CDR3 is CASSLAIGGRRSSHTDTQYF. For the CDR3, the DNA is TGTGCCAGCAGCCTTGCGATCGGCGGGCGAAGGAGTAGCCACACAGATACGCAGTATTTT.

J is TRBJ1-1 and V is TRBV14, with D uncertain. The CDR3 covers 13 residues. Germline loops: CDR1 SGHDN, CDR2 FVKESK. V lost 4 bases and J lost 5, with 11 bases in between. This CDR3 reads CASSPASRTEAFF. CDR3 nucleotide sequence: TGTGCCAGCAGCCCAGCAAGTAGGACTGAAGCTTTCTTT.

This clonotype has only a few counts. The chain uses TRBV7-2 and TRBJ2-2; either TRBD1 or TRBD2 may fit D (5 bases each). This CDR3 has 16 residues. The V end lost 3 bases, the J end lost 1 base, and 12 bases lay between the germline ends. Germline CDR1 is SGHTA and CDR2 is FQGNSA. CDR3 loop: CASSFGTPLNTGELFF. In DNA, the CDR3 is TGTGCCAGCAGCTTCGGGACCCCATTGAACACCGGGGAGCTGTTTTTT.

This clonotype has only a few counts. The CDR3 nucleotides are TGTGCCAGCAGCTTCCCATTAGAGACAGGAAACACCGGGGAGCTGTTTTTT. This translates into CASSFPLETGNTGELFF. The J gene is TRBJ2-2, the V gene TRBV7-2, with D possibly being TRBD1 (6 bases). Germline CDR1 and CDR2: SGHTA and FQGNSA. The CDR3 spans 17 residues. Trimming pared 3 bases from V and 2 bases from J, leaving 16 bases between.